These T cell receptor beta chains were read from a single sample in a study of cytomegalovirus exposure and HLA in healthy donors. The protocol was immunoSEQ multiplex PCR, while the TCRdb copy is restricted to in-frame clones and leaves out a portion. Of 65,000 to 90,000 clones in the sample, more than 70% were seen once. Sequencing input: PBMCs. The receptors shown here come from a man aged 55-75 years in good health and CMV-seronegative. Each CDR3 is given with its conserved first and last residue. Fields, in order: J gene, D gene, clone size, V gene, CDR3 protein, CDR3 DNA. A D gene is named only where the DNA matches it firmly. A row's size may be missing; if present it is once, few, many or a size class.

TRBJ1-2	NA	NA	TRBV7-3	CASSSEPLYGYTF	TGTGCCAGCAGCTCTGAGCCCCTCTATGGCTACACCTTC
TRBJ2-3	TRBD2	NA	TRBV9	CASSGTSGGAGGTQYF	TGTGCCAGCAGCGGTACTAGCGGGGGCGCTGGGGGCACGCAGTATTTT
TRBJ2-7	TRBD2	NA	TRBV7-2	CASSPNAKRGAPYEQYF	TGTGCCAGCAGCCCTAACGCCAAGCGGGGGGCCCCCTACGAGCAGTACTTC
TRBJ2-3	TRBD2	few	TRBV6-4	CASSDSGGGTLHTQYF	TGTGCCAGCAGTGACTCGGGCGGGGGGACACTACACACGCAGTATTTT
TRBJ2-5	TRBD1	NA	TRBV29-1	CSVGTGGTQYF	TGCAGCGTTGGGACAGGGGGGACCCAGTACTTC
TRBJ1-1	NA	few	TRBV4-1	CASSQVLGRNTEAFF	TGCGCCAGCAGCCAGGTATTGGGGCGGAACACTGAAGCTTTCTTT
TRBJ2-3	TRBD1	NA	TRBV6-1	CATSRDRGSTDTQYF	TGTGCCACCTCCCGGGACAGGGGATCCACAGATACGCAGTATTTT
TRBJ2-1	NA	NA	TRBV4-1	CASSLRGADFDEQFF	TGCGCCAGCAGCCTCAGAGGAGCTGATTTCGATGAGCAGTTCTTC
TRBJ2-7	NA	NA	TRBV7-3	CASSLGGPSYEQYF	TGTGCCAGCAGCTTAGGAGGACCCAGCTACGAGCAGTACTTC
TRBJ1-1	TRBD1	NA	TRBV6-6	CASSYTFQGDGEAFF	TGTGCCAGCAGTTACACGTTTCAGGGGGACGGTGAAGCTTTCTTT
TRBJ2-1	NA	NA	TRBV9	CASTLGVSSYNEQFF	TGTGCCAGCACCCTAGGGGTAAGCTCCTACAATGAGCAGTTCTTC
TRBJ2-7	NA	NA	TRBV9	CASSVEVRGATQDRPAHEQYF	TGTGCCAGCAGCGTAGAGGTCCGGGGGGCCACCCAGGACCGGCCTGCCCACGAGCAGTACTTC
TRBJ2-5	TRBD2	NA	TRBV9	CASSVAASGAQETQYF	TGTGCCAGCAGCGTAGCAGCTAGCGGGGCCCAAGAGACCCAGTACTTC
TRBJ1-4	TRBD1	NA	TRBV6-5	CASGDSPEKLFF	TGTGCCAGCGGGGACAGTCCGGAAAAACTGTTTTTT
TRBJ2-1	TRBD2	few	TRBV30	CAWSLTSGGGHEQFF	TGTGCCTGGAGCCTAACTAGCGGGGGGGGCCATGAGCAGTTCTTC
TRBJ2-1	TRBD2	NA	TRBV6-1	CASTGVSGVDEQFF	TGTGCCAGCACCGGGGTTAGCGGGGTCGATGAGCAGTTCTTC
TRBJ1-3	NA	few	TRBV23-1	CASQDREGYSGNTIYF	TGCGCCAGTCAGGACAGAGAGGGATATTCTGGAAACACCATATATTTT
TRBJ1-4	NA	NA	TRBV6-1	CASRPPLGGEKLFF	TGTGCCAGCAGACCCCCCTTAGGGGGAGAAAAACTGTTTTTT
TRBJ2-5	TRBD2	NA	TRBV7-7	CASSARTSGGQGETQYF	TGTGCTAGCAGCGCAAGGACTAGCGGGGGCCAGGGGGAGACCCAGTACTTC
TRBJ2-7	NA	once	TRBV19	CASSISRVRSSYEQYF	TGTGCCAGTAGTATCAGCAGGGTGAGGAGCTCCTACGAGCAGTACTTC
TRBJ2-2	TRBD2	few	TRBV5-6	CASRIAGVWAGELFF	TGTGCCAGCCGGATAGCGGGGGTTTGGGCCGGGGAGCTGTTTTTT
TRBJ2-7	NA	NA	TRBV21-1	CASSRWTGKGYEQYF	TGTGCCAGCAGCAGATGGACAGGGAAGGGCTACGAGCAGTACTTC
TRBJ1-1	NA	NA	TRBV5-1	CASSLVGGGDEAFF	TGCGCCAGCAGCTTGGTAGGAGGAGGCGATGAAGCTTTCTTT
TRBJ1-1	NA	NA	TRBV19	CASSIDDSQNTEAFF	TGTGCCAGTAGTATAGATGACAGTCAGAACACTGAAGCTTTCTTT
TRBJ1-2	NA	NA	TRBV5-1	CASSLQVQDYGYTF	TGCGCCAGCAGCTTACAGGTTCAGGACTATGGCTACACCTTC
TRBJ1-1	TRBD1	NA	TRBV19	CASSLQGARTEAFF	TGTGCCAGTAGTTTACAGGGGGCACGGACTGAAGCTTTCTTT
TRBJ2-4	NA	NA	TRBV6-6	CASSGTSPIQYF	TGTGCCAGCAGTGGAACTAGTCCCATTCAGTACTTC
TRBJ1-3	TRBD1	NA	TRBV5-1	CASSQGQTSGNTIYF	TGCGCCAGCAGCCAGGGACAGACCTCTGGAAACACCATATATTTT
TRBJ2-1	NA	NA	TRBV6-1	CASSPPSGGSNEQFF	TGTGCCAGCAGTCCACCCTCTGGGGGGTCCAATGAGCAGTTCTTC
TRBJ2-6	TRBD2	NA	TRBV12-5	CASGLRGGSGANVLTF	TGTGCTAGTGGTTTGCGGGGGGGGTCGGGGGCCAACGTCCTGACTTTC
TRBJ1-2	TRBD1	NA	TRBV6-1	CASRGDRGLYGYTF	TGTGCCAGCAGGGGGGACAGGGGGCTCTATGGCTACACCTTC
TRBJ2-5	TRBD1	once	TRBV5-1	CASSLGTGGETQYF	TGCGCCAGCAGCTTAGGGACAGGGGGAGAGACCCAGTACTTC
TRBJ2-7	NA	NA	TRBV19	CASSMRGPTYEQYF	TGTGCCAGTAGTATGCGCGGGCCCACCTACGAGCAGTACTTC
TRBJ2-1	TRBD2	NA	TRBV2	CASSTSGGPGNEQFF	TGTGCCAGCAGCACTAGCGGGGGCCCCGGGAATGAGCAGTTCTTC
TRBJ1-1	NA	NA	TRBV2	CASRGRTGGIVTEAFF	TGTGCCAGCAGGGGACGTACGGGGGGTATTGTGACTGAAGCTTTCTTT
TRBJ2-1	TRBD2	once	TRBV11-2	CASRSLAGIHNEQFF	TGTGCCAGCAGATCACTAGCGGGAATACACAATGAGCAGTTCTTC
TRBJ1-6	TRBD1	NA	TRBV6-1	CASSAGGGTGYLNSPLHF	TGTGCCAGCAGTGCGGGTGGAGGGACAGGGTACTTGAATTCACCCCTCCACTTT